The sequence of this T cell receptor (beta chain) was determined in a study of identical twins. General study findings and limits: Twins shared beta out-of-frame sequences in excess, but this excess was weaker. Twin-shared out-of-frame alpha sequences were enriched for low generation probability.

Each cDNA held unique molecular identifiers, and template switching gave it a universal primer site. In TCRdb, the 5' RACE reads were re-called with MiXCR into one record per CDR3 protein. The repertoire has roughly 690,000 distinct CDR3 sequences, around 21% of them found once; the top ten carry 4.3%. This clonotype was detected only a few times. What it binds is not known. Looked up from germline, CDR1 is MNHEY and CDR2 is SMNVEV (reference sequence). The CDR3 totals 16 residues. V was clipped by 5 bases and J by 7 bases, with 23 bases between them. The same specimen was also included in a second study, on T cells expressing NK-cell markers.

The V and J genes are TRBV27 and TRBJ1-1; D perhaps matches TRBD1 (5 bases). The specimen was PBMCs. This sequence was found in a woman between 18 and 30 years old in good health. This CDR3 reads CASSPGRGTFSGEAFF. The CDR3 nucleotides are TGTGCCAGCAGTCCGGGTAGGGGAACCTTCAGCGGTGAAGCTTTCTTT.